The entry below gives a single T cell receptor (beta chain) sequence along with its context. The record originates from a study of blood T cell repertoires in COVID-19. Study in general: Italy, Spain and the United States were the sources of the convalescent and acute COVID-19 samples. T cells, B-cell-depleted T cells, or PBMCs supplied cDNA or gDNA.

As processed by the authors: The assay estimated nucleated cells by amplifying reference gene primers. The method was immunoSEQ multiplex PCR; TCRdb's version includes in-frame clones alone and lacks a portion of them. V and J calls and clone size are given by that table; D and trimming were obtained from the DNA. This sample has around 200,000 clones, with around 80% found just once. Germline trimming cut 5 bases from V and 6 bases from J; bases unmatched to any gene: 6. Germline CDR1 is LNHDA and CDR2 is SQIVND (reference sequence). CDR3 length: 14 residues. This clonotype originated in an elderly woman with active or convalescent COVID-19. V usage is TRBV19 and J usage is TRBJ1-2, with 10 bases fitting TRBD1. Sequenced input: peripheral blood. The CDR3 loop is CASSLGQGNNGYTF. CDR3 nucleotides: TGTGCCAGTAGTTTGGGACAGGGGAACAATGGCTACACCTTC. Variable domain in full (rest from reference TRBV19 and TRBJ1-2): DGGITQSPKYLFRKEGQNVTLSCEQNLNHDAMYWYRQDPGQGLRLIYYSQIVNDFQKGDIAEGYSVSREKKESFPLTVTSAQKNPTAFYLCASSLGQGNNGYTFGSGTRLTVV.